The next 8 T cell receptor beta chains were all read from a single sample in a study of beta chain features in type 1 diabetes. Study observations and caveats: Among all four CD4+ subsets, Type 1 diabetes patients had TCRB CDR3s that were moderately but significantly shorter.

The entirety of the isolated RNA underwent reverse transcription, so expressed TCRB transcripts were sequenced. The protocol was immunoSEQ multiplex PCR, while the TCRdb copy is restricted to in-frame clones and leaves out a portion. Of some 250,000 clones in the sample, around 13% are singletons; the top ten hold around 0.019%. The antigens of these receptors remain unknown. Sequenced material: naive CD4+ T cells from blood. The receptor set was obtained from a man younger than 40 with type 1 diabetes.

The table lists this clone with a few counts. The chain links TRBV10-1 to TRBJ1-1; D might be TRBD1 (5 bases). CDR1 and CDR2 (germline): WNHNN, SYGVQD (reference sequence). CDR3 size: 16 residues. V was shortened by 0 bases and J by 4 bases, with 15 bases between the two germline ends. CDR3 region: CASSESTGAGGTEAFF. In nucleotides, the CDR3 is TGCGCCAGCAGTGAGTCGACCGGGGCCGGGGGCACTGAAGCTTTCTTT.

This clone was seen only a few times. Other DNA sequences in this sample translate to the same CDR3. J is TRBJ1-1 and V is TRBV5-1; the match to TRBD1 covers 10 bases. The CDR3 totals 14 residues. Germline CDR1 is SGHRS and CDR2 is YFSETQ. Trimming at V came to 4 bases and at J to 4 bases, leaving 4 bases not matched to a gene. CDR3 bases: TGCGCCAGCAGCCCCGGACAGGGGGGCACTGAAGCTTTCTTT. Its translation is CASSPGQGGTEAFF.

The V gene is TRBV4-1, the J gene TRBJ1-6; TRBD1 matches 7 bases. CDR3 length equals 16 residues. With V trimmed by 4 bases and J by 4 bases, 7 bases remained unmatched. Germline CDR1 and CDR2: MGHRA and YSYEKL. The CDR3 loop reads CASSPSEGAYNSPLHF. The CDR3 region has the DNA TGCGCCAGCAGCCCCTCAGAGGGGGCTTATAATTCACCCCTCCACTTT.

This sequence joins TRBV4-2 and TRBJ1-5; no firm D call. The CDR3 has 13 residues. Germline V gene sequence: CDR1 LGHNA, CDR2 YNFKEQ. Between the trimmed V and J ends, which lost 0 bases and 5 bases, there was a span of 5 bases. The CDR3, as DNA: TGTGCCAGCAGCCAAGAATCGGATCAGCCCCAGCATTTT. Translated, it gives CASSQESDQPQHF.

For this clone: This sample includes further DNA sequences coding for the same CDR3. V and J are TRBV18 and TRBJ2-5; D is uncertain. Trimming removed 2 bases from V and 7 bases from J, with 11 bases in between. The germline gives CDR1 KGHSH, CDR2 LQKENI. The CDR3 consists of 13 residues. CDR3 DNA sequence: TGTGCCAGCTCACCAGACCCCCGAGGGACCCAGTACTTC. This encodes CASSPDPRGTQYF.

This clone was found a few times. This rearrangement joins TRBV7-6 to TRBJ2-2; unclear D gene. In germline, CDR1 is SGHVS, CDR2 FNYEAQ. With 1 base removed from V and 4 bases from J, the gap between germline ends came to 10 bases. The CDR3 has 15 amino acids. For the CDR3, the DNA is TGTGCCAGCAGCTTAGGAGGCAGCTTCACCGGGGAGCTGTTTTTT. It is translated as CASSLGGSFTGELFF.

This clone turned up a few times. In DNA, the CDR3 is TGTGCCAGCTTTACAGGGAATTCACCCCTCCACTTT. Encoded protein: CASFTGNSPLHF. The chain has TRBV6-5 and TRBJ1-6; D perhaps matches TRBD1 (6 bases). V gave up 8 bases and J gave up 7 bases, with 9 bases separating them. Germline V gives CDR1 MNHEY, CDR2 SVGAGI. The CDR3 consists of 12 residues.

This clone came up a few times. The V and J genes are TRBV6-5 and TRBJ2-5; unclear D gene. CDR1 MNHEY and CDR2 SVGAGI come from the germline V gene. The ends were cut back, 0 bases at V and 4 bases at J, with 12 bases in the middle. The CDR3 covers 15 residues. The CDR3 nucleotides read TGTGCCAGCAGTTACTCTCCACAGAGAAGAGAGACCCAGTACTTC. Its protein product is CASSYSPQRRETQYF.